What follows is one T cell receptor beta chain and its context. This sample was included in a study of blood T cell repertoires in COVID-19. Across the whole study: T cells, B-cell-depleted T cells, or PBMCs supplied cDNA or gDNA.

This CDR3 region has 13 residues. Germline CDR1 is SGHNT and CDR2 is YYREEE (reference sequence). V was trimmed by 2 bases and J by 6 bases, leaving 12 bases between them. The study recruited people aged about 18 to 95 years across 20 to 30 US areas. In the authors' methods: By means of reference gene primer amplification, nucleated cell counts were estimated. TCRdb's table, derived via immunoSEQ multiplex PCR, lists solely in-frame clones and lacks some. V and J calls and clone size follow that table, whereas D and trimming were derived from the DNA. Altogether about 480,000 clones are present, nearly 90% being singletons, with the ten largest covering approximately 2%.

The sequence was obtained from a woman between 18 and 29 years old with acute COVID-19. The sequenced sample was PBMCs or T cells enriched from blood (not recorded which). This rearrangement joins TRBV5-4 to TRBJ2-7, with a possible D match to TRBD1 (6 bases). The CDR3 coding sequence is TGTGCCAGCAGCTTACAGGGAACTGGCGAGCAGTACTTC. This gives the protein CASSLQGTGEQYF. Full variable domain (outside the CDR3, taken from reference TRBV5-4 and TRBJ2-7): ETGVTQSPTHLIKTRGQQVTLRCSSQSGHNTVSWYQQALGQGPQFIFQYYREEENGRGNFPPRFSGLQFPNYSSELNVNALELDDSALYLCASSLQGTGEQYFGPGTRLTVT.